The T cell receptor (beta chain) described here comes from a study of tumour-infiltrating T cells in Burkitt lymphoma. Overall study: This cohort included all epidemiological subtypes of Burkitt lymphoma. Repertoire clonality predicted overall and progression-free survival.

Data came from immunoSEQ multiplex PCR; TCRdb stores just in-frame clones and leaves some out. Here the sample spans around 490 clones, about 12% being singletons. The V end lost 10 bases, the J end lost 2 bases, and 17 bases lay between the germline ends. Per the germline V gene, CDR1 is LNHDA and CDR2 is SQIVND (reference sequence). This CDR3 has 15 residues. The sample taken for sequencing was tumor tissue. V is TRBV19 and J is TRBJ2-2; D might be TRBD2 (6 bases). The sequence was collected from a human donor with Burkitt lymphoma. The CDR3 loop is CATLRRGVNTGELFF. CDR3 nucleotide sequence: TGTGCCACCCTTCGGCGGGGAGTCAACACCGGGGAGCTGTTTTTT.